Each of the 16 T cell receptor beta chains below was sequenced from the same sample in a study of vaccination and CD4 T cells after COVID-19. One entry per CDR3 protein results from TCRdb running MiXCR on the PCR reads. The repertoire holds roughly 30,000 distinct CDR3 sequences, with under 65% as singletons. The time point denotes: late sampling 161 to 241 days after vaccination in a few convalescent patients. The material sequenced was CD4+ T cells from blood, taken about 7 months after SARS-CoV-2 vaccination. The source of these receptors is a human donor who had recovered from COVID-19.

Only a few counts were recorded for this clonotype. The chain recombines TRBV7-9 with TRBJ2-5; 15 positions match TRBD2. V shed 5 bases, J shed 7 bases, and the junction held 14 bases outside the gene matches. The CDR3 sequence is 18 residues long. In germline, CDR1 is SEHNR, CDR2 FQNEAQ (reference sequence). CDR3 DNA sequence: TGTGCCAGCAGCCCCGTCGGGACTAGCGGGAGGCCCTTGGCGACCCAGTACTTC. It specifies CASSPVGTSGRPLATQYF.

The V and J genes are TRBV27 and TRBJ2-7; a weak D match, TRBD2 (5 bases). The CDR3 loop spans 13 amino acids. Trimming removed 8 bases at V and 0 bases at J, with 11 bases between. Germline V lookup: CDR1 MNHEY, CDR2 SMNVEV (reference sequence). As DNA, the CDR3 is TGTGCCAGCTCCCTGGGAGACTCCTACGAGCAGTACTTC. This gives the protein CASSLGDSYEQYF.

The CDR3: CASSLVGGRVNEQFF. DNA for the CDR3: TGTGCCAGCAGCTTAGTGGGCGGGAGGGTCAATGAGCAGTTCTTC. The chain couples TRBV7-8 to TRBJ2-1; 9 nucleotides line up with TRBD2. CDR1 and CDR2 (germline): SGHVS, FQNEAQ. V trimming: 1 base; J trimming: 6 bases; junction bases outside the gene matches: 4. CDR3 length equals 15 residues.

This chain connects TRBV18 to TRBJ2-1, with a weak D call TRBD2 (6 bases). CDR3 length equals 19 residues. CDR1 KGHSH and CDR2 LQKENI come from the germline V gene. Trimming shortened V by 4 bases and J by 5 bases, and 27 bases separated the two germline ends. CDR3 sequence (DNA): TGTGCCAGCTCACAACGCCTTCCGGGCCAGGGAGGCAACAACAATGAGCAGTTCTTC. Translated: CASSQRLPGQGGNNNEQFF.

The chain is built from TRBV20-1 and TRBJ2-1, with 14 positions matching TRBD2. V shed 6 bases, J shed 7 bases, and the junction held 11 bases outside the gene matches. The CDR3 consists of 16 residues. Looked up from germline, CDR1 is DFQATT and CDR2 is SNEGSKA (reference sequence). CDR3 in DNA: TGCAGTGCCTATAGACAGGGACTAGCGGGAGTAAATGAGCAGTTCTTC. Protein: CSAYRQGLAGVNEQFF.

The rearrangement uses TRBV11-2 and TRBJ2-1, with D perhaps matching TRBD2 (6 bases). This CDR3 has 15 residues. The V gene lost 5 bases and the J gene lost 1 base, with 12 bases spanning the gap. CDR1 and CDR2 (germline): SGHAT, FQNNGV. The CDR3 sequence: CASSPLRGSYNEQFF. The CDR3, as DNA: TGTGCCAGCAGCCCACTCCGGGGGTCCTACAATGAGCAGTTCTTC.

This clonotype was counted between two and nine times. The rearrangement joins TRBV15 to TRBJ2-1, with 7 bases matching TRBD2. The V gene's germline CDR1 is LNHNV and CDR2 YYDKDF (reference sequence). Trimming removed 2 bases from V and 12 bases from J; junction bases left unmatched: 13. The CDR3 loop spans 15 amino acids. The CDR3 DNA reads as TGTGCCACCAGCAGAACTAGCGCGAGAATGGTGGGGCAGTTCTTC. It encodes CATSRTSARMVGQFF. Full variable domain (remainder filled in from reference TRBV15 and TRBJ2-1): DAMVIQNPRYQVTQFGKPVTLSCSQTLNHNVMYWYQQKSSQAPKLLFHYYDKDFNNEADTPDNFQSRRPNTSFCFLDIRSPGLGDTAMYLCATSRTSARMVGQFFGPGTRLTVL.

The chain employs TRBV27 and TRBJ2-3; D might be TRBD1 (5 bases). Germline V gives CDR1 MNHEY, CDR2 SMNVEV (reference sequence). This CDR3 contains 14 residues. V dropped 3 bases and J dropped 2 bases, with 9 bases sitting between them. This CDR3 is CASSFRQHTDTQYF. The CDR3 nucleotides read TGTGCCAGCAGTTTTAGACAGCACACAGATACGCAGTATTTT.

V is TRBV20-1 and J is TRBJ1-2; D ambiguous. There are 14 residues in the CDR3. In germline, CDR1 is DFQATT, CDR2 SNEGSKA (reference sequence). Trimming cost V 0 bases and J 5 bases, with 13 bases left between them. The chain's CDR3 is CSARELGLPYGYTF. For the CDR3, the DNA is TGCAGTGCTAGAGAGTTGGGGTTGCCGTATGGCTACACCTTC.

The chain has TRBV15 and TRBJ2-7; 8 bases are a match to TRBD1. J gave up 7 bases and V 4 bases, and 12 bases lay outside the gene matches. The CDR3 has 15 residues. CDR1 LNHNV and CDR2 YYDKDF come from the germline V gene (reference sequence). CDR3 nucleotide sequence: TGTGCCACCAGCATCGGGACAGGCTCCTACAATGAGCAGTACTTC. It is translated as CATSIGTGSYNEQYF.

The rearrangement links TRBV20-1 to TRBJ1-1; D call uncertain. CDR1 is DFQATT, CDR2 SNEGSKA, per germline (reference sequence). Trimming removed 4 bases from V and 0 bases from J, with 12 bases in between. This CDR3 comprises 14 residues. The DNA of the CDR3 is TGCAGTGCTATGTGGAACCCCATGAACACTGAAGCTTTCTTT. It yields the protein CSAMWNPMNTEAFF.

The chain links TRBV5-6 to TRBJ1-2, with TRBD1 matching 9 bases. This CDR3 is 15 amino acids long. Germline V gives CDR1 SGHDT, CDR2 YYEEEE. V shed 2 bases, J shed 4 bases, and the junction held 6 bases outside the gene matches. The CDR3 reads CASSFGPGQGYGYTF. Here the CDR3 DNA reads TGTGCCAGCAGCTTTGGTCCGGGACAGGGCTATGGCTACACCTTC.

The chain combines TRBV6-1 with TRBJ1-6, with 9 positions matching TRBD1. V shed 6 bases and J 5 bases; nucleotides not matched to a gene: 5. CDR1 MNHNS and CDR2 SASEGT come from the germline V gene. There are 15 residues in the CDR3. The CDR3 DNA reads TGTGCCAGCAGGATGGACAGGGGAAATAATTCACCCCTCCACTTT. This encodes CASRMDRGNNSPLHF.

The CDR3 is CASNPRDSYEQYF. DNA of the CDR3: TGTGCCAGCAACCCCCGGGACTCCTACGAGCAGTACTTC. The chain is built from TRBV5-4 and TRBJ2-7, with D perhaps matching TRBD2 (5 bases). Germline V CDR1 and CDR2: SGHNT, YYREEE (reference sequence). The CDR3 consists of 13 residues. Trimming left V 6 bases short and J 0 bases short, with 10 bases between.

This chain links TRBV27 with TRBJ2-4; D ambiguous. This CDR3 has 14 residues. Trimming pared 8 bases from V and 0 bases from J, leaving 11 bases between. The V gene's germline CDR1 is MNHEY and CDR2 SMNVEV (reference sequence). For the CDR3, the DNA is TGTGCCAGCGGGGAAAGGGTAGCCAAAAACATTCAGTACTTC. It is translated as CASGERVAKNIQYF.

This clonotype was seen once. In DNA, the CDR3 is TGTGCCAGCAGTGAAGGGGGGCCGAACACCGGGGAGCTGTTTTTT. Protein product: CASSEGGPNTGELFF. The chain couples TRBV6-1 to TRBJ2-2; possible D gene TRBD1, 6 bases. The CDR3 is 15 amino acids. Germline assignment: CDR1 MNHNS and CDR2 SASEGT. Trimming shortened V by 1 base and J by 0 bases, and 6 bases separated the two germline ends.